This passage covers 13 T cell receptor beta chains from one sample sequenced in a study of CD8 T cells in ankylosing spondylitis. Their target antigens are unknown. Whole-study findings and limits: Within ankylosing spondylitis blood, a TCR beta motif made up of eight highly homologous variants appeared to be characteristic.

TCRdb fed the 5' RACE reads into MiXCR, producing one record per CDR3 protein. Of approximately 400,000 distinct CDR3 sequences in the sample, about 25% were seen once. The specimen sequenced was blood, either unsorted or a sorted T cell fraction (not recorded which). The receptors shown here come from a male donor with ankylosing spondylitis.

The chain carries TRBV12-3 or TRBV12-4 and TRBJ1-4; 8 nucleotides match TRBD1. CDR3 length: 15 residues. With V trimmed by 6 bases and J by 7 bases, 10 bases remained unmatched. CDR3 DNA sequence: TGTGCCAGCAGCCTCAGACAGGGGAGTTTTGAAAAACTGTTTTTT. Amino acid sequence: CASSLRQGSFEKLFF.

The rearrangement links TRBV6-5 to TRBJ2-7, with TRBD2 as a possible D gene (5 bases). Deletions cut 2 bases from V and 7 bases from J, with 18 bases between. The germline V gene has CDR1 MNHEY and CDR2 SVGAGI. The CDR3 length is 15 residues. The DNA for the CDR3 is TGTGCCAGCAGTTACGGTCTAGATTTCTCGGGGGAGCAGTACTTC. The encoded protein is CASSYGLDFSGEQYF.

This chain joins TRBV11-2 and TRBJ2-1, with 10 bases matching TRBD2. CDR3 length: 16 amino acids. Per the germline V gene, CDR1 is SGHAT and CDR2 is FQNNGV. The junction had 13 bases not matched to a gene; V was cut back by 4 bases and J by 10 bases. CDR3 coding DNA: TGTGCCAGCAGCTCCCGCCGCCTAGCGGGAGTGGAAGAGCAGTTCTTC. This gives the protein CASSSRRLAGVEEQFF.

This clonotype was detected a few times. The CDR3 sequence: CASSYSTGQVIEQFF. In nucleotides, the CDR3 is TGTGCCAGCAGTTATAGCACCGGACAGGTCATAGAGCAGTTCTTC. The V and J genes are TRBV12-3 or TRBV12-4 and TRBJ2-1; 7 positions agree with TRBD1. This CDR3 is built from 15 residues. Trimming took 4 bases from V and 10 from J; bases not matched to a gene: 13.

The gene calls are TRBV5-1 and TRBJ2-3, with TRBD1 as a possible D gene (6 bases). Germline V gene lookup returns CDR1 SGHRS and CDR2 YFSETQ. V was trimmed by 0 bases and J by 6 bases, leaving 14 bases between them. The CDR3 is made up of 15 amino acids. In nucleotides, the CDR3 is TGCGCCAGCAGCTTGGGGACAGTAGGCTCGGATACGCAGTATTTT. Amino acid sequence: CASSLGTVGSDTQYF.

The genes are TRBV27 and TRBJ1-5, with D perhaps matching TRBD1 (6 bases). V was trimmed by 2 bases and J by 7 bases, leaving 12 bases between them. Germline assignment: CDR1 MNHEY and CDR2 SMNVEV (reference sequence). This CDR3 contains 14 residues. CDR3 bases: TGTGCCAGCAGTTTAATGTACAGGGAACAGCCCCAGCATTTT. Translating it yields CASSLMYREQPQHF.

This clonotype came up many times. The chain recombines TRBV24-1 with TRBJ1-1, with 9 nucleotides matching TRBD1. This CDR3 comprises 14 residues. Germline lookup yields CDR1 KGHDR and CDR2 SFDVKD. Germline trimming cut 4 bases from V and 3 bases from J; bases unmatched to any gene: 2. CDR3 sequence (DNA): TGTGCCACCAGTGAACAGGGGGCTGACACTGAAGCTTTCTTT. Its protein is CATSEQGADTEAFF.

The rearrangement links TRBV29-1 to TRBJ1-1; TRBD1 agrees at 7 bases. The CDR3 runs 16 residues. The trim removed 4 bases at V and 3 bases at J, leaving 14 bases unmatched. Germline assignment: CDR1 SQVTM and CDR2 ANQGSEA. The CDR3 bases are TGCAGCGTTGCTCCCTGGGGACTCGGACAGGACACTGAAGCTTTCTTT. Protein sequence: CSVAPWGLGQDTEAFF.

This clonotype was counted between two and nine times. V is TRBV7-9 and J is TRBJ2-7; tentatively, D is TRBD2 (5 bases). The CDR3 loop spans 14 amino acids. Germline V gives CDR1 SEHNR, CDR2 FQNEAQ (reference sequence). The V end lost 5 bases, the J end lost 4 bases, and 15 bases lay between the germline ends. CDR3 nucleotide sequence: TGTGCCAGCAGCCAATCCGGACTTTCATACGAGCAGTACTTC. Its protein is CASSQSGLSYEQYF.

This clonotype was counted between two and nine times. The J gene is TRBJ2-1, the V gene TRBV11-3, with TRBD2 as a possible D gene (6 bases). Trimming stripped 4 bases from V and 2 bases from J, with 12 bases between. The CDR3 length is 15 residues. The germline gives CDR1 SGHNT, CDR2 YENEEA. CDR3: CASSSKGGAYNEQFF. In nucleotides, the CDR3 is TGTGCCAGCAGCTCAAAAGGAGGGGCCTACAATGAGCAGTTCTTC.

The count of this clonotype is one. The V call is TRBV18, the J call TRBJ2-7; 8 nucleotides line up with TRBD2. Trimming took 3 bases from V and 6 from J; bases not matched to a gene: 13. CDR1 and CDR2 (germline): KGHSH, LQKENI. The CDR3 is 16 amino acids. This CDR3 reads CASSPPSSGGAIEQYV. Written as DNA, the CDR3 is TGTGCCAGCTCACCCCCATCTTCGGGGGGGGCTATCGAGCAGTACGTC.

The chain carries TRBV6-5 and TRBJ2-1; 9 nucleotides agree with TRBD2. The CDR3 length is 16 residues. The V and J ends lost 2 bases and 9 bases, in that order; junction bases with no gene match: 11. The germline V gene has CDR1 MNHEY and CDR2 SVGAGI. CDR3: CASSYVGTSPIREQFF. Written as DNA, the CDR3 is TGTGCCAGCAGTTACGTCGGGACTAGCCCCATTCGTGAGCAGTTCTTC.

The chain has TRBV11-2 and TRBJ2-1; 7 positions match TRBD2. With V trimmed by 1 base and J by 4 bases, 7 bases remained unmatched. Germline CDR1 reads SGHAT; CDR2 reads FQNNGV. This CDR3 has 16 residues. The CDR3 protein is CASSLAGGAIYNEQFF. The CDR3 DNA reads TGTGCCAGCAGCTTAGCGGGAGGTGCTATTTACAATGAGCAGTTCTTC.